The text below deals with one TCR beta chain. At least ten counts were recorded for this clonotype. Its antigen is unknown. The input lacks base qualities; no much larger clone sits a single base away. The data derive from a study of T-cell reconstitution after alpha-beta-depleted transplantation in children (dated by TCRdb to between 2015 and 2016). As for the study more broadly: T-cell immune reconstitution after TCRalphabeta/CD19-depleted allogeneic hematopoietic cell transplantation in children was quantitatively tracked in the study by means of TCR repertoire profiling. General study outcomes and caveats: Over subsequent months, a decline in hyperexpanded clone frequencies was noted, and after one year, T-cell counts and TCRbeta diversity were mostly ascribed to newly produced T cells. In some patients, high TCRbeta diversity at day 60 was attributed to recipient T cells and intrathymic progenitors that had survived conditioning. The apparently early alphabetaT-cell count recovery about two months after transplant was reportedly dependent on only several hundred rapidly expanded clones derived from non-depleted graft cells.

The CDR3 goes from the cysteine to the phenylalanine over 14 residues. Only the CDR3 DNA stays, 42 bases, in frame from base 1. A distance of 12 bases separates the germline ends of V and J, which lose 9 bases and 1 base respectively. CDR1 and CDR2 are read off the germline V gene as KGHDR and SFDVKD. The library was obtained by PCR. The reads were generated on an Illumina HiSeq 2500. TCR library preparation used molecular barcoding, with unique molecular identifiers applied to normalize quantification of the TCRbeta repertoire. Using fastp at Q25 and MiXCR, TCRdb reprocessed the public reads and kept productive beta chains. CDR3 protein sequences are deduplicated, and each keeps its most common genes and DNA. This sample lists 200,000 to 250,000 distinct CDR3 sequences; approximately 8% were detected once. The top ten clones comprise 6.3% of the sample. What this sample's treatment or condition label stands for: allogeneic hematopoietic cell transplantation with graft depleted of TCRalphabeta T cells and CD19 B cells. The children who served as transplant recipients had been given grafts of TCRalphabeta/CD19-depleted allogeneic hematopoietic cells.

This clonotype was sampled from a male patient younger than 18 who had a stem cell transplant for acute lymphoblastic leukemia, so the T cells may come from the graft donor. Sequencing was performed on PBMCs, mostly from graft donor cells, taken 180 days after TCRalphabeta/CD19-depleted stem cell transplant. Rearrangement joined TRBV24-1 to TRBJ1-5; no D gene call is confident. Here the CDR3 is given as CATGPQGSNQPQHF. The DNA sequence is as follows: TGTGCCACCGGGCCCCAAGGGAGCAATCAGCCCCAGCATTTT.